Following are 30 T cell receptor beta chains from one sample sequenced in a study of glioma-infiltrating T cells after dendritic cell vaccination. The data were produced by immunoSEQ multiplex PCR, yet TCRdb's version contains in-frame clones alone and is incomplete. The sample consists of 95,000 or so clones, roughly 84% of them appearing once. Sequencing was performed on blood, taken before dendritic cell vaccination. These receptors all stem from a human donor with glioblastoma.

The CDR3 region has the DNA TGTGCCAGCAGCCTTCAGGGGACTAACTATGGCTACACCTTC. Its translation: CASSLQGTNYGYTF. The gene calls are TRBV5-4 and TRBJ1-2, with D perhaps matching TRBD1 (6 bases). Looked up from germline, CDR1 is SGHNT and CDR2 is YYREEE (reference sequence). This CDR3 has 14 residues. Trimming removed 4 bases at V and 0 bases at J, with 10 bases between.

The CDR3 reads CASSGGTYEQYF. DNA for the CDR3: TGTGCCAGCAGCGGGGGGACCTACGAGCAGTACTTC. The rearrangement joins TRBV5-6 to TRBJ2-7; D perhaps matches TRBD2 (6 bases). V lost 4 bases and J lost 2, with 7 bases in between. Germline CDR1 SGHDT, CDR2 YYEEEE. The CDR3 consists of 12 residues.

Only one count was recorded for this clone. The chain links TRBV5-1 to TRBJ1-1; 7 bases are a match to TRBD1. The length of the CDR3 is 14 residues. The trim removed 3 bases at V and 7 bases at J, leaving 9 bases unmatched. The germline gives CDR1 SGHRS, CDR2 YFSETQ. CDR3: CASSSSTGTVEAFF. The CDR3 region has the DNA TGCGCCAGCAGCTCGTCTACCGGGACAGTTGAAGCTTTCTTT. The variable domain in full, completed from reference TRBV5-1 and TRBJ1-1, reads KAGVTQTPRYLIKTRGQQVTLSCSPISGHRSVSWYQQTPGQGLQFLFEYFSETQRNKGNFPGRFSGRQFSNSRSEMNVSTLELGDSALYLCASSSSTGTVEAFFGQGTRLTVV.

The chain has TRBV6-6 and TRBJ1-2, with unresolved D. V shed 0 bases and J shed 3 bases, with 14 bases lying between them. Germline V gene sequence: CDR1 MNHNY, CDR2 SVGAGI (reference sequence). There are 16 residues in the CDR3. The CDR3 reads CASSYSGSLEDYGYTF. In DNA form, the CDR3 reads TGTGCCAGCAGTTACTCAGGTAGCCTCGAGGACTATGGCTACACCTTC.

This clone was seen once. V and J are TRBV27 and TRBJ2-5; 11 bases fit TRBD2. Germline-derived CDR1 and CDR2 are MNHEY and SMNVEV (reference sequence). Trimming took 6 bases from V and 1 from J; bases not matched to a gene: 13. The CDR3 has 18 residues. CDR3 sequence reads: CASRPRASGGPFQETQYF. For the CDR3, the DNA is TGTGCCAGCAGGCCAAGGGCTAGCGGGGGGCCTTTCCAAGAGACCCAGTACTTC.

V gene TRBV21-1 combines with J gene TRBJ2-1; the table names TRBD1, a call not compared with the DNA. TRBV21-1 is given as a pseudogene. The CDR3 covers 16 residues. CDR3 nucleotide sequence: TGTGCCAGCAGCAAAGATAGGGGGCAATATTGGGATGAGCAGTTCTTC. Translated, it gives CASSKDRGQYWDEQFF.

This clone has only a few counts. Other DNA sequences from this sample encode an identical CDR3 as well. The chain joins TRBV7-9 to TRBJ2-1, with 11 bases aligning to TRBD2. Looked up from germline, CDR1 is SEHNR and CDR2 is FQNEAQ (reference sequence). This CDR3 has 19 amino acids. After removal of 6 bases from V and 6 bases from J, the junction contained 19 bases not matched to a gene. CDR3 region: CASRATSGRNPSPANEQFF. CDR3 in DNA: TGTGCCAGCAGGGCCACTAGCGGGAGAAATCCATCCCCCGCCAATGAGCAGTTCTTC.

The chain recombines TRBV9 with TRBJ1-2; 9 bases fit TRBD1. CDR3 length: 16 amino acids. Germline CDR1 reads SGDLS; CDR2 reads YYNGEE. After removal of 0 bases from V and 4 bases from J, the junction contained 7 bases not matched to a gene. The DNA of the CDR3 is TGTGCCAGCAGCGTAGGGGGGACAGGGCGGCCCTATGGCTACACCTTC. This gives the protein CASSVGGTGRPYGYTF.

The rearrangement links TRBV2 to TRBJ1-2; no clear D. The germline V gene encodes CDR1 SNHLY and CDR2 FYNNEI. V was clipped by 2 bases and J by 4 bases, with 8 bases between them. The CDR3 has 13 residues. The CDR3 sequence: CASSETDLYGYTF. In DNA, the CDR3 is TGTGCCAGCAGTGAAACAGACCTCTATGGCTACACCTTC.

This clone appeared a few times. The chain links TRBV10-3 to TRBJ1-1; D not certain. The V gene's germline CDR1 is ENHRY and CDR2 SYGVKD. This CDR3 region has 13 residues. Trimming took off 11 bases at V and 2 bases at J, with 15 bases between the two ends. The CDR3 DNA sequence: TGTGCCTCATTTTCCGGGGTAAACACTGAAGCTTTCTTT. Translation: CASFSGVNTEAFF.

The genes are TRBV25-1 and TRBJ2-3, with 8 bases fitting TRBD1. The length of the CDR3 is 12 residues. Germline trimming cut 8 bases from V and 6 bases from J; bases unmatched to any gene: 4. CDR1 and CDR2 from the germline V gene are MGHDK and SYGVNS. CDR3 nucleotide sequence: TGTGCCAGCGGACAGGGTCGGGATACGCAGTATTTT. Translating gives CASGQGRDTQYF.

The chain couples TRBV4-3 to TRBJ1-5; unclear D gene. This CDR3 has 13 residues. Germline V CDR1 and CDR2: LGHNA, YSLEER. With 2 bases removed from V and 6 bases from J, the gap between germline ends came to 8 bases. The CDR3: CASSQWAGQPQHF. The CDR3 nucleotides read TGCGCCAGCAGCCAATGGGCAGGTCAGCCCCAGCATTTT.

In nucleotides, the CDR3 is TGTGCCGCACAGGAATACAGGGACCAAGAGACCCAGTACTTC. Its protein is CAAQEYRDQETQYF. The rearrangement joins TRBV10-3 to TRBJ2-5, with D perhaps matching TRBD1 (6 bases). The V gene lost 11 bases and the J gene lost 0 bases, with 16 bases spanning the gap. This CDR3 region has 14 residues. Germline CDR1 is ENHRY and CDR2 is SYGVKD.

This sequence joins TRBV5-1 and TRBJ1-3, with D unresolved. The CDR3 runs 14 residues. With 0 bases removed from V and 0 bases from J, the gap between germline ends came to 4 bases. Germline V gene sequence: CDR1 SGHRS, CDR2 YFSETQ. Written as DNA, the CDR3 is TGCGCCAGCAGCTTGGCCTACTCTGGAAACACCATATATTTT. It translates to CASSLAYSGNTIYF.

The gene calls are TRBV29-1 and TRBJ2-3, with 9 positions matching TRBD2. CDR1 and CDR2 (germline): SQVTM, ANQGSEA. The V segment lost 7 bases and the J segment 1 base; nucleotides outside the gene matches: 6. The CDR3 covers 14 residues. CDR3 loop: CSGGLAGGTDTQYF. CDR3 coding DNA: TGCAGCGGAGGTTTAGCGGGGGGCACAGATACGCAGTATTTT.

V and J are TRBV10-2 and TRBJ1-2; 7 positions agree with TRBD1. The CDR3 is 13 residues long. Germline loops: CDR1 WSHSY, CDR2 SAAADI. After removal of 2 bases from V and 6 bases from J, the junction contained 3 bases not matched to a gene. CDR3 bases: TGCGCCAGCAGTGAGGACAGGGTGGATGGCTACACCTTC. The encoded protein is CASSEDRVDGYTF.

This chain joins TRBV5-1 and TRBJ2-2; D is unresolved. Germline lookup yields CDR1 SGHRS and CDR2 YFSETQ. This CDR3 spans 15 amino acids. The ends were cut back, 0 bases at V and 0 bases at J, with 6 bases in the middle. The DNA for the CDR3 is TGCGCCAGCAGCTTGGGACGGGCGAACACCGGGGAGCTGTTTTTT. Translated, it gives CASSLGRANTGELFF.

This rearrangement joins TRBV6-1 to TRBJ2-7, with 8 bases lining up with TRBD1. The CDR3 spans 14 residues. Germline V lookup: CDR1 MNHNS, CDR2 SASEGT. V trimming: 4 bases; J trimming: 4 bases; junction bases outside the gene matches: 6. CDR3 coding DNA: TGTGCCAGCAGTGCCGGGACAGGACTTTACGAGCAGTACTTC. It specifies CASSAGTGLYEQYF.

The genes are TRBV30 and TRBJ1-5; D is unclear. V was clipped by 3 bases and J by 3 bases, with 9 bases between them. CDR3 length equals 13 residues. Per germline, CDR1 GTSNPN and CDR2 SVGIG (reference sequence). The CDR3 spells CAWSAADNQPQHF. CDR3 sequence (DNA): TGTGCCTGGAGCGCAGCGGACAATCAGCCCCAGCATTTT. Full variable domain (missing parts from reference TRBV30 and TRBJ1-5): SQTIHQWPATLVQPVGSPLSLECTVEGTSNPNLYWYRQAAGRGLQLLFYSVGIGQISSEVPQNLSASRPQDRQFILSSKKLLLSDSGFYLCAWSAADNQPQHFGDGTRLSIL.

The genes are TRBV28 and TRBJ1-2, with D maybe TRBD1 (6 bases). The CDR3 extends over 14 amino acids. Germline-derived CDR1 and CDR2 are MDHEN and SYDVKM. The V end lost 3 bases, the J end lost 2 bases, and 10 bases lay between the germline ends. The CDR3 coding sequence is TGTGCCAGCAGTTTTTGGGACACCAACTATGGCTACACCTTC. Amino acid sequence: CASSFWDTNYGYTF.

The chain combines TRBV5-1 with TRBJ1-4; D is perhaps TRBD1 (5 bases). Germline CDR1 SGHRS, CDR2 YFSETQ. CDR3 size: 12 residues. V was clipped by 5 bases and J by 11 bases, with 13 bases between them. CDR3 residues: CASRQGEGKLFF. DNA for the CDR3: TGCGCCAGCAGGCAAGGGGAGGGGAAACTGTTTTTT.

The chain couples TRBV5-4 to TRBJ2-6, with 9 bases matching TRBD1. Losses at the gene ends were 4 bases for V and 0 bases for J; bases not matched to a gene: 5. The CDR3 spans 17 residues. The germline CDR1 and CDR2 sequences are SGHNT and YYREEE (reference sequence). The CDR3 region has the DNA TGTGCCAGCAGCAAACAGGGGGCGCCCTCTGGGGCCAACGTCCTGACTTTC. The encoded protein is CASSKQGAPSGANVLTF.

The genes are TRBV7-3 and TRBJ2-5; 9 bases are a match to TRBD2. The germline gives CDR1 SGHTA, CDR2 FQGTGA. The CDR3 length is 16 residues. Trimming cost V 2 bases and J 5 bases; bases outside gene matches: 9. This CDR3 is CASSLGLAGVGETQYF. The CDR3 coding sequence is TGTGCCAGCAGCTTAGGGTTAGCGGGAGTCGGCGAGACCCAGTACTTC. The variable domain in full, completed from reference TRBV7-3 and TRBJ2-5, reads GAGVSQTPSNKVTEKGKYVELRCDPISGHTALYWYRQSLGQGPEFLIYFQGTGAADDSGLPNDRFFAVRPEGSVSTLKIQRTERGDSAVYLCASSLGLAGVGETQYFGPGTRLLVL.

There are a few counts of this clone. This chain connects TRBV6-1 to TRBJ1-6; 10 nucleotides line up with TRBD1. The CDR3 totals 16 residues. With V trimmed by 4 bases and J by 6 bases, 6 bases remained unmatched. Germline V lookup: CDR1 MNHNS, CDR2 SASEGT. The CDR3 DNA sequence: TGTGCCAGCAGTGCCGAGGGGGACAGGGGTAATTCACCCCTCCACTTT. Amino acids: CASSAEGDRGNSPLHF.

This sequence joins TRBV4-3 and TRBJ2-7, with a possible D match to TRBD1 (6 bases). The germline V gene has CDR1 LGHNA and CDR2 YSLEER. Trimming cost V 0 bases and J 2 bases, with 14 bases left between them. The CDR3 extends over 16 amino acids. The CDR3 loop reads CASSQDGGGLTYEQYF. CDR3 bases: TGCGCCAGCAGCCAAGATGGGGGCGGGCTTACCTACGAGCAGTACTTC.

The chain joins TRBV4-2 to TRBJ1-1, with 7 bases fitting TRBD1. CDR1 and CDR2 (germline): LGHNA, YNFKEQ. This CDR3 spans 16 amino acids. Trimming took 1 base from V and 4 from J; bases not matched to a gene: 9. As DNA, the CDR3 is TGTGCCAGCAGCCAAGCTCACAGGGGCAGCCCCACTGAAGCTTTCTTT. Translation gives CASSQAHRGSPTEAFF.

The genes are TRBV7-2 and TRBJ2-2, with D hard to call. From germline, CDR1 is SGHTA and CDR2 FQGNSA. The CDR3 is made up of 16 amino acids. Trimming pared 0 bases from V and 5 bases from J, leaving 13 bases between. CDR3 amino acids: CASSLAEATKTGELFF. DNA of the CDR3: TGTGCCAGCAGCTTAGCCGAGGCCACTAAGACCGGGGAGCTGTTTTTT. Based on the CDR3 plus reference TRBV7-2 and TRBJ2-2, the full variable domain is GAGVSQSPSNKVTEKGKDVELRCDPISGHTALYWYRQSLGQGLEFLIYFQGNSAPDKSGLPSDRFSAERTGGSVSTLTIQRTQQEDSAVYLCASSLAEATKTGELFFGEGSRLTVL.

The DNA for the CDR3 is TGTGCCATCAGTGATACAGACAGGGGACACAATGAGCAGTTCTTC. It is translated as CAISDTDRGHNEQFF. This chain links TRBV10-3 with TRBJ2-1; 8 bases are shared with TRBD1. With 3 bases clipped from V and 5 bases from J, the junction kept 6 bases outside the gene matches. Germline assignment: CDR1 ENHRY and CDR2 SYGVKD. The CDR3 is 15 amino acids.

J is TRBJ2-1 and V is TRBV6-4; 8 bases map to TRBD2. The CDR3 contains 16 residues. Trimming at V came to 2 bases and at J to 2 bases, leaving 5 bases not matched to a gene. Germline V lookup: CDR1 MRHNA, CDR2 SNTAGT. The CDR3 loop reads CASSDRAGGTYNEQFF. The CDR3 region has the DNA TGTGCCAGCAGTGACCGGGCGGGGGGAACCTACAATGAGCAGTTCTTC.

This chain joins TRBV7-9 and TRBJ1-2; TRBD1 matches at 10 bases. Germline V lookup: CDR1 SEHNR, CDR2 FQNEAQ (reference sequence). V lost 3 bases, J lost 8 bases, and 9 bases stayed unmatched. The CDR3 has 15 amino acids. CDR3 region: CASSFPGTGAMGYTF. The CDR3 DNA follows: TGTGCCAGCAGCTTTCCCGGGACAGGGGCTATGGGCTACACCTTC.